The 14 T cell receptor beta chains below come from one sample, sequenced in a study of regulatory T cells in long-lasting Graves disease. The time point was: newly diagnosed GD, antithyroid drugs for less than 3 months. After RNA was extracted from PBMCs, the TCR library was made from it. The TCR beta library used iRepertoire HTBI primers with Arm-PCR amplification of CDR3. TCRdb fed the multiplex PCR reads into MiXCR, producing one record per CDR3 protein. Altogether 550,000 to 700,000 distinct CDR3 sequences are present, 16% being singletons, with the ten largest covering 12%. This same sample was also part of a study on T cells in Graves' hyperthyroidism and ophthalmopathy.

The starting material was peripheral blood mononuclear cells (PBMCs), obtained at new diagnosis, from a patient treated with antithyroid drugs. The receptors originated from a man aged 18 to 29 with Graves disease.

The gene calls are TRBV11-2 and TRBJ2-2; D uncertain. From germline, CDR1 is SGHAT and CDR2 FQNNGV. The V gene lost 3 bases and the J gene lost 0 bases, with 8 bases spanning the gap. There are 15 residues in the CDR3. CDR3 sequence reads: CASSLTGANTGELFF. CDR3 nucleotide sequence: TGTGCCAGCAGCTTGACCGGCGCGAACACCGGGGAGCTGTTTTTT.

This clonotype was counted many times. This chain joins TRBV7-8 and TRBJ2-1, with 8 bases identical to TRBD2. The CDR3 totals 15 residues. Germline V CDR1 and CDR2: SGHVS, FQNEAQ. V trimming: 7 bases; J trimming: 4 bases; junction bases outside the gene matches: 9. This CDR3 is CASTRREGKYNEQFF. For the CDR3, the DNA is TGTGCCAGCACAAGACGGGAGGGCAAGTACAATGAGCAGTTCTTC.

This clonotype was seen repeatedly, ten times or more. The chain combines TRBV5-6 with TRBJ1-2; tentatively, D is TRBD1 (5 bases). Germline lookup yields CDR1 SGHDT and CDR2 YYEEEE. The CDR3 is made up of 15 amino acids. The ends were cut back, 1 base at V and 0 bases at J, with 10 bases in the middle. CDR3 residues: CASSLSGTANYGYTF. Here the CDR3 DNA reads TGTGCCAGCAGCTTGTCAGGGACCGCTAACTATGGCTACACCTTC.

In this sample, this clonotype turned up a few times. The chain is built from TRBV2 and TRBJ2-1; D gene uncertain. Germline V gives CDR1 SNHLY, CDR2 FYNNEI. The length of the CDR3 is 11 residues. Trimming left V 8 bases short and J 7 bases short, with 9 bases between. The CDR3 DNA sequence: TGTGCCAGCGGTTGGCGGAATGAGCAGTTCTTC. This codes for CASGWRNEQFF.

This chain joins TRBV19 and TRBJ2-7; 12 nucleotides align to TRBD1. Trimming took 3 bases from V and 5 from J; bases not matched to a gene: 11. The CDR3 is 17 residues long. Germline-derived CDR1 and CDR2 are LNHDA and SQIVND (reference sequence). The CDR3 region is CASSMGQGASWAHEQYF. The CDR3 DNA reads TGTGCCAGTAGTATGGGACAGGGGGCCTCTTGGGCACACGAGCAGTACTTC.

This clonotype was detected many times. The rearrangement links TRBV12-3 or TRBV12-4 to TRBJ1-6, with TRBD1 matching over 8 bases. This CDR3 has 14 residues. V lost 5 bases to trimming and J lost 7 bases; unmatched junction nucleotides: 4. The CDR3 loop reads CASSRQGLNSPLHF. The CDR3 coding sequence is TGTGCCAGCAGTAGACAGGGGTTAAATTCACCCCTCCACTTT.

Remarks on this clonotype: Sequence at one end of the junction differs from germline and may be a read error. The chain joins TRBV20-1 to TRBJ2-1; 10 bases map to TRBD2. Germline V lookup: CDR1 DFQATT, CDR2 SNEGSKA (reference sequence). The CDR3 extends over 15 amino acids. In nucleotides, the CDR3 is TGCAGTGCTAGAGTGAGCGGGAGGGCCTACAATGAGCAGTCCTTC. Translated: CSARVSGRAYNEQSF.

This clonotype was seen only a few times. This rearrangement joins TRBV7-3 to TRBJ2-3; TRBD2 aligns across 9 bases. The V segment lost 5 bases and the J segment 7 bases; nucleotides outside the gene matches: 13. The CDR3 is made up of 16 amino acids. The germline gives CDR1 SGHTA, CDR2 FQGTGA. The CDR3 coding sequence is TGTGCCAGCAGCAACTCCGCGGGAGGGCCTTTGAATACGCAGTATTTT. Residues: CASSNSAGGPLNTQYF. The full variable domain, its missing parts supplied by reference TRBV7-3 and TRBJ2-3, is GAGVSQTPSNKVTEKGKYVELRCDPISGHTALYWYRQSLGQGPEFLIYFQGTGAADDSGLPNDRFFAVRPEGSVSTLKIQRTERGDSAVYLCASSNSAGGPLNTQYFGPGTRLTVL.

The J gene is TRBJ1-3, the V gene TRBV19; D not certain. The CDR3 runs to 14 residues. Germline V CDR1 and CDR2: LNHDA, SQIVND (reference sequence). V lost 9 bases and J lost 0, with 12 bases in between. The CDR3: CASYSRSSGNTIYF. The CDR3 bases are TGTGCCAGCTACAGTCGTTCCTCTGGAAACACCATATATTTT.

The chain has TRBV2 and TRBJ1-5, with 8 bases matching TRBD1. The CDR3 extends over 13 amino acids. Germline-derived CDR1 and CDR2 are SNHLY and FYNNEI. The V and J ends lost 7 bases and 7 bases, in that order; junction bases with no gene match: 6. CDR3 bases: TGTGCCAGCACACGCCAGGGGGCCCAGCCCCAGCATTTT. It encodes CASTRQGAQPQHF.

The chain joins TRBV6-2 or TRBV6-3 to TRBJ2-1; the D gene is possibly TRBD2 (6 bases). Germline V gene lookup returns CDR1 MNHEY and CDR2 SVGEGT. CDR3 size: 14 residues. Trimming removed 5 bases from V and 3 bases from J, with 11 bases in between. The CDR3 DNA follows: TGTGCCAGCAGTCCGGGACTCCACTACAATGAGCAGTTCTTC. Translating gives CASSPGLHYNEQFF.

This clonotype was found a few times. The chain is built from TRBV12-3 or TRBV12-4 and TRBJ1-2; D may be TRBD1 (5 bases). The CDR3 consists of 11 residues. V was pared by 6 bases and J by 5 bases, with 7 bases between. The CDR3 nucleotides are TGTGCCAGCAGCAGGGAGTATGGCTACACCTTC. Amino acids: CASSREYGYTF.

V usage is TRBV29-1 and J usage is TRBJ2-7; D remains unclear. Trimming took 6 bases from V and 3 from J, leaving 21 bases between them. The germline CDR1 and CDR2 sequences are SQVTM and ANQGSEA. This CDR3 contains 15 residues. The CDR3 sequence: CSVVGQDGSYYEQYF. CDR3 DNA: TGCAGCGTAGTTGGGCAAGACGGATCGTACTACGAGCAGTACTTC.

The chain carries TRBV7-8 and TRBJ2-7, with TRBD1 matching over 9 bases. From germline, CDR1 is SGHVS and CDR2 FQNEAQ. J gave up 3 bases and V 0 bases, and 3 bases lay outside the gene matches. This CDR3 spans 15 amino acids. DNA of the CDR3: TGTGCCAGCAGCTTAGCCCCGGGACAGGGCTACGAGCAGTACTTC. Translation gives CASSLAPGQGYEQYF.